This section outlines one T cell receptor (beta chain) sequence together with its context. What it binds is not known. The data originate from a study of OX40 agonist ivuxolimab in advanced cancers. Study at large: Head and neck, renal cell, melanoma or hepatocellular carcinoma were the cancers that dose-escalation patients had. Therapy given before enrollment (anti-PD-1, anti-PD-L1 or anti-CTLA-4) was allowed, and 40% had some. Study-wide points: CD8+ T cells (on average) carried more expanded clones than CD4+ T cells. Some of the lowest clonal expansion was seen in partial responders at 0.1-3.0 mg/kg.

V lost 7 bases, J lost 4 bases, and 13 bases lay in between. The CDR3 sequence is 13 residues long. From germline, CDR1 is ENHRY and CDR2 SYGVKD. Sequenced by immunoSEQ multiplex PCR; TCRdb stores in-frame clones only, minus some. Of about 80,000 clones listed, over 85% are singletons. Here the sequenced sample was CD4+ or CD8+ T cells sorted from blood, taken in a trial of the OX40 agonist ivuxolimab. V is TRBV10-3 and J is TRBJ1-1; the D gene is possibly TRBD1 (5 bases). The source of this sequence is an adult with an advanced solid tumor such as melanoma, head and neck, liver or kidney cancer. CDR3 coding DNA: TGTGCCATCAAGGGCAGGGCCCCCACTGAAGCTTTCTTT. Encoded protein: CAIKGRAPTEAFF.